These 16 T cell receptor beta chains were sequenced from one sample in a study of T cell repertoires in cytomegalovirus infection. TCRdb reanalysed the reads using MiXCR and keeps one entry per CDR3 protein. The sample has around 770,000 distinct CDR3 sequences, roughly 28% seen once. These TCRs are of unknown antigen specificity. Source: cultured CD8+ T cells from PBMCs, taken from culture after CMV antigen stimulation. These receptor sequences come from a human donor in good health (CMV status not recorded). Some clones in this sample may be carry-over from other donors' samples.

This clonotype came up a few times. V usage is TRBV14 and J usage is TRBJ2-3, with D perhaps matching TRBD1 (6 bases). This CDR3 contains 14 residues. V lost 6 bases, J lost 1 base, and 11 bases lay in between. Per germline, CDR1 SGHDN and CDR2 FVKESK. The CDR3 protein is CASSHWTGTDTQYF. For the CDR3, the DNA is TGTGCCAGCAGTCACTGGACAGGCACAGATACGCAGTATTTT.

The chain recombines TRBV27 with TRBJ1-1; D unresolved. Trimming pared 6 bases from V and 3 bases from J, leaving 11 bases between. The CDR3 extends over 13 amino acids. Germline V CDR1 and CDR2: MNHEY, SMNVEV (reference sequence). DNA of the CDR3: TGTGCCAGCAGATCCGACCCCTACACTGAAGCTTTCTTT. Its translation is CASRSDPYTEAFF.

There are a few counts of this clonotype. The chain recombines TRBV19 with TRBJ1-1, with D maybe TRBD1 (5 bases). The germline V gene encodes CDR1 LNHDA and CDR2 SQIVND (reference sequence). V dropped 5 bases and J dropped 2 bases, with 15 bases sitting between them. The CDR3 is made up of 15 amino acids. CDR3: CASSEIPGQNTEAFF. The DNA of the CDR3 is TGTGCCAGTAGTGAAATACCCGGACAAAACACTGAAGCTTTCTTT.

The chain is built from TRBV7-9 and TRBJ1-2; maybe TRBD1 (5 bases). The CDR3 extends over 15 amino acids. Trimming shortened V by 5 bases and J by 8 bases, and 21 bases separated the two germline ends. From germline, CDR1 is SEHNR and CDR2 FQNEAQ (reference sequence). CDR3 loop: CASSHELPGPPGYTF. As DNA, the CDR3 is TGTGCCAGCAGCCACGAGCTACCGGGGCCGCCGGGCTACACCTTC.

The rearrangement uses TRBV5-4 and TRBJ2-5, with 7 bases aligning to TRBD1. V lost 3 bases and J lost 3; bases outside the gene matches: 8. Looked up from germline, CDR1 is SGHNT and CDR2 is YYREEE (reference sequence). The CDR3 totals 15 residues. CDR3 sequence (DNA): TGTGCCAGCAGCTGGGGGACAGATGAGAAAGAGACCCAGTACTTC. As protein: CASSWGTDEKETQYF.

This clonotype was counted a few times. The chain is built from TRBV12-5 and TRBJ2-3; no firm D call. Trimming cost V 6 bases and J 0 bases, with 7 bases left between them. CDR3 length: 13 amino acids. Germline CDR1 LGHNT, CDR2 FRNRAP. CDR3 in DNA: TGTGCTAGTGGCTGGGTGAGCACAGATACGCAGTATTTT. Protein product: CASGWVSTDTQYF.

The chain uses TRBV24-1 and TRBJ2-1; TRBD2 matches at 16 bases. Trimming took 1 base from V and 5 from J; bases not matched to a gene: 10. The length of the CDR3 is 20 residues. Germline CDR1 reads KGHDR; CDR2 reads SFDVKD. The CDR3 loop is CATSDLSGLAGGAAHNEQFF. The CDR3 nucleotides are TGTGCCACCAGTGATTTATCGGGACTAGCGGGGGGGGCGGCACACAATGAGCAGTTCTTC.

This clonotype was seen only a few times. The genes are TRBV4-1 and TRBJ2-3; 9 bases are a match to TRBD1. V gave up 4 bases and J gave up 3 bases; unmatched junction bases: 2. Germline V gives CDR1 MGHRA, CDR2 YSYEKL. There are 14 residues in the CDR3. The CDR3 reads CASSPDRGTDTQYF. The CDR3 bases are TGCGCCAGCAGCCCTGACAGGGGGACAGATACGCAGTATTTT.

The table lists this clonotype with a few counts. The chain joins TRBV5-1 to TRBJ2-1; 8 nucleotides match TRBD1. Germline assignment: CDR1 SGHRS and CDR2 YFSETQ. The V segment lost 2 bases and the J segment 5 bases; nucleotides outside the gene matches: 9. There are 16 residues in the CDR3. The CDR3 loop is CASSFPQGARDNEQFF. DNA of the CDR3: TGCGCCAGCAGCTTCCCTCAGGGGGCGAGGGACAATGAGCAGTTCTTC. The variable domain in full, completed from reference TRBV5-1 and TRBJ2-1, reads KAGVTQTPRYLIKTRGQQVTLSCSPISGHRSVSWYQQTPGQGLQFLFEYFSETQRNKGNFPGRFSGRQFSNSRSEMNVSTLELGDSALYLCASSFPQGARDNEQFFGPGTRLTVL.

This clonotype occurred once. This sequence joins TRBV19 and TRBJ2-2, with a tentative D call TRBD2 (5 bases). The V gene's germline CDR1 is LNHDA and CDR2 SQIVND (reference sequence). Trimming took 1 base from V and 3 from J, leaving 21 bases between them. This CDR3 spans 19 amino acids. CDR3 DNA: TGTGCCAGTAGTATAGTTTCGGAAAGAGGGTCCGAGTACACCGGGGAGCTGTTTTTT. Translation: CASSIVSERGSEYTGELFF.

A note on this clonotype: One junction end does not reproduce the germline sequence, and a read error may be involved. V is TRBV6-5 and J is TRBJ1-1; 7 bases line up with TRBD1. The CDR3 consists of 14 residues. Germline lookup yields CDR1 MNHEY and CDR2 SVGAGI. CDR3 sequence (DNA): TGTACCAGCAGACCCGGGACAGAGGGCACTGAAGCTTTCTTT. Translating gives CTSRPGTEGTEAFF.

This sequence joins TRBV19 and TRBJ1-5, with a possible D match to TRBD1 (5 bases). The germline gives CDR1 LNHDA, CDR2 SQIVND (reference sequence). CDR3 length: 15 residues. V lost 5 bases and J lost 4, with 15 bases in between. Here the CDR3 reads CASSLTMGQNQPQHF. CDR3 sequence (DNA): TGTGCCAGTAGTCTTACCATGGGGCAGAATCAGCCCCAGCATTTT.

This clonotype was seen more than once but under ten times. The V gene is TRBV27, the J gene TRBJ1-5, with D maybe TRBD1 (5 bases). From germline, CDR1 is MNHEY and CDR2 SMNVEV (reference sequence). Trimming pared 1 base from V and 3 bases from J, leaving 7 bases between. The CDR3 length is 14 residues. The DNA of the CDR3 is TGTGCCAGCAGTTTATACAGGTACAATCAGCCCCAGCATTTT. Encoded protein: CASSLYRYNQPQHF.

This clonotype has at least ten counts. The chain uses TRBV27 and TRBJ2-7; 9 nucleotides align to TRBD2. The CDR3 loop spans 15 amino acids. The germline V gene encodes CDR1 MNHEY and CDR2 SMNVEV (reference sequence). Losses at the gene ends were 3 bases for V and 2 bases for J; bases not matched to a gene: 5. CDR3 protein: CASSFSPSGAYEQYF. CDR3 DNA: TGTGCCAGCAGTTTTAGTCCTAGCGGGGCCTACGAGCAGTACTTC.

This clonotype was observed many times. The V gene is TRBV6-1, the J gene TRBJ1-2; no clear D. V gave up 8 bases and J gave up 6 bases, with 19 bases separating them. Per germline, CDR1 MNHNS and CDR2 SASEGT. There are 14 residues in the CDR3. The CDR3 spells CASSRTNRNDGYTF. The DNA for the CDR3 is TGTGCCAGCTCTAGGACCAACCGAAACGATGGCTACACCTTC.

The genes are TRBV5-4 and TRBJ2-3; TRBD2 might be the D (6 bases). Germline V gives CDR1 SGHNT, CDR2 YYREEE (reference sequence). The length of the CDR3 is 15 residues. Trimming pared 1 base from V and 0 bases from J, leaving 9 bases between. CDR3 sequence (DNA): TGTGCCAGCAGCTTGACTAGCTTTAGCACAGATACGCAGTATTTT. Residues: CASSLTSFSTDTQYF.